One and the same sample provided the 9 T cell receptor beta chains below, sequenced in a study of OX40 agonist ivuxolimab in advanced cancers. TCRdb's table, derived via immunoSEQ multiplex PCR, lists solely in-frame clones and lacks some. The table shows 87,000 or so clones, with around nine tenths occurring only once. The input for sequencing was CD4+ or CD8+ T cells sorted from blood, taken in a trial of the OX40 agonist ivuxolimab. These receptors were collected from an adult with an advanced solid tumor such as melanoma, head and neck, liver or kidney cancer.

The chain couples TRBV6-5 to TRBJ2-1, with D perhaps matching TRBD1 or TRBD2 (5 bases each). V gave up 4 bases and J gave up 3 bases, with 7 bases separating them. The CDR3 extends over 13 amino acids. The germline V gene encodes CDR1 MNHEY and CDR2 SVGAGI. The CDR3 sequence is CASSWDRYNEQFF. CDR3 bases: TGTGCCAGCAGTTGGGACCGCTACAATGAGCAGTTCTTC.

The chain couples TRBV7-2 to TRBJ2-2, with a possible D match to TRBD2 (5 bases). V lost 5 bases and J 7 bases, leaving 11 bases between the germline ends. CDR3 length equals 13 residues. Germline CDR1 is SGHTA and CDR2 is FQGNSA. The CDR3 reads CASSVLAGGELFF. The CDR3 DNA is TGTGCCAGCAGCGTCCTAGCAGGCGGGGAGCTGTTTTTT.

The rearrangement uses TRBV1 and TRBJ2-7; TRBD2 is the table's D call and was not checked against the DNA. TRBV1 has pseudogene status. CDR3 length: 15 amino acids. The CDR3 region has the DNA TGCACCAGCAGCCGATTCGCCGCTAGGACCTACGAGCAGTACTTC. Protein: CTSSRFAARTYEQYF.

This clone was recorded a few times. The rearrangement links TRBV7-3 to TRBJ2-1, with a weak D call TRBD1 (6 bases). V gave up 8 bases and J gave up 8 bases, with 19 bases separating them. The CDR3 contains 14 residues. Germline CDR1 SGHTA, CDR2 FQGTGA. The CDR3 spells CASGPRTGLDEQFF. As DNA, the CDR3 is TGTGCCAGCGGCCCCCGAACAGGGCTGGATGAGCAGTTCTTC.

The chain recombines TRBV11-3 with TRBJ2-2; 10 bases map to TRBD2. V shed 1 base, J shed 1 base, and the junction held 9 bases outside the gene matches. Germline V gives CDR1 SGHNT, CDR2 YENEEA. This CDR3 has 19 residues. CDR3 loop: CASSLALLAGDGNTGELFF. DNA for the CDR3: TGTGCCAGCAGCTTAGCCCTGCTAGCGGGGGATGGGAACACCGGGGAGCTGTTTTTT.

This chain uses TRBV12-5 with TRBJ2-1; tentatively, D is TRBD2 (5 bases). The CDR3 runs 12 residues. CDR1 LGHNT and CDR2 FRNRAP come from the germline V gene. Trimming took off 0 bases at V and 10 bases at J, with 7 bases between the two ends. CDR3 nucleotide sequence: TGTGCTAGTGGTTTGGTCCGGGAAGAGCAGTTCTTC. Protein: CASGLVREEQFF.

This clone was seen a single time. This chain connects TRBV7-2 to TRBJ2-3; TRBD2 matches at 7 bases. Per germline, CDR1 SGHTA and CDR2 FQGNSA. V lost 3 bases, J lost 0 bases, and 6 bases stayed unmatched. The CDR3 consists of 16 residues. CDR3 loop: CASSLRASGSTDTQYF. Here the CDR3 DNA reads TGTGCCAGCAGCTTGCGGGCTAGCGGAAGCACAGATACGCAGTATTTT.

The chain has TRBV13 and TRBJ1-4; possibly TRBD1 for D (6 bases). The CDR3 extends over 14 amino acids. The V gene's germline CDR1 is PRHDT and CDR2 FYEKMQ (reference sequence). Trimming took 1 base from V and 8 from J, leaving 11 bases between them. CDR3 coding DNA: TGTGCCAGCAGCTTAGACAGGGTTCGGGAAAAACTGTTTTTT. Amino acid sequence: CASSLDRVREKLFF.

This clone was seen more than once but under ten times. J is TRBJ1-1 and V is TRBV7-2; D unclear. The CDR3 spans 11 residues. Trimming stripped 1 base from V and 7 bases from J, with 4 bases between. The germline V gene has CDR1 SGHTA and CDR2 FQGNSA. CDR3 bases: TGTGCCAGCAGCTTAGGTCGTGAAGCTTTCTTT. Translated, it gives CASSLGREAFF.